These 10 T cell receptor beta chains originate from one sample sequenced in a study of T cell clonotyping in hematopoietic cell transplantation. Produced via immunoSEQ multiplex PCR; TCRdb's table is partial and in-frame only. This repertoire shows roughly 40,000 clones, about 95% found once; its top ten account for 0.85% to 1%. The sample was peripheral blood mononuclear cells. These receptors were taken from a young man in good health. Some clones in this sample may be carry-over from other donors' samples.

V and J are TRBV7-2 and TRBJ1-3; TRBD1 agrees at 9 bases. V gave up 5 bases and J gave up 5 bases; unmatched junction bases: 13. This CDR3 spans 17 amino acids. CDR1 is SGHTA, CDR2 FQGNSA, per germline. The CDR3 nucleotides are TGTGCCAGCAGCCCGGACAGGGGTCGCCTTGGTAGAAACACCATATATTTT. Amino acids: CASSPDRGRLGRNTIYF.

In DNA, the CDR3 is TGTGCCAGCAGTCTGACAGGGGCGAACACCGGGGAGCTGTTTTTT. The encoded protein is CASSLTGANTGELFF. The chain is built from TRBV6-5 and TRBJ2-2; 8 nucleotides align to TRBD1. CDR3 length: 15 residues. Trimming cost V 5 bases and J 0 bases; bases outside gene matches: 2. CDR1 and CDR2 from the germline V gene are MNHEY and SVGAGI.

The V gene is TRBV10-3, the J gene TRBJ1-6; D gene unclear. The V end lost 2 bases, the J end lost 12 bases, and 17 bases lay between the germline ends. Germline V gives CDR1 ENHRY, CDR2 SYGVKD. The CDR3 extends over 15 amino acids. The CDR3 DNA is TGTGCCATCAGTGAGGGCCCTTTCATTGGGAAACCCCTCCACTTT. Protein: CAISEGPFIGKPLHF.

V is TRBV5-1 and J is TRBJ1-2; weak D call: TRBD1 (6 bases). From germline, CDR1 is SGHRS and CDR2 YFSETQ. This CDR3 is 16 amino acids long. With 4 bases removed from V and 3 bases from J, the gap between germline ends came to 19 bases. The CDR3: CASSPLGGDGHYGYTF. The CDR3 bases are TGCGCCAGCAGCCCCCTCGGGGGCGATGGACACTATGGCTACACCTTC.

This sequence joins TRBV5-1 and TRBJ1-5, with TRBD1 identical over 9 bases. Germline values: CDR1 SGHRS, CDR2 YFSETQ. The V gene end was trimmed by 5 bases and the J gene end by 3 bases; junction bases not matched to a gene: 6. The CDR3 sequence is 15 residues long. CDR3 sequence: CASRPGTGYNQPQHF. CDR3 DNA sequence: TGCGCCAGCAGACCCGGGACAGGGTACAATCAGCCCCAGCATTTT. Full variable domain (rest looked up from reference TRBV5-1 and TRBJ1-5): KAGVTQTPRYLIKTRGQQVTLSCSPISGHRSVSWYQQTPGQGLQFLFEYFSETQRNKGNFPGRFSGRQFSNSRSEMNVSTLELGDSALYLCASRPGTGYNQPQHFGDGTRLSIL.

V usage is TRBV19 and J usage is TRBJ2-3; D is undetermined. The V end lost 1 base, the J end lost 4 bases, and 6 bases lay between the germline ends. CDR1 and CDR2 (germline): LNHDA, SQIVND (reference sequence). This CDR3 is built from 13 residues. Here the CDR3 DNA reads TGTGCCAGTAGTATAGCTCGGGCAGATACGCAGTATTTT. Its protein product is CASSIARADTQYF.

The chain recombines TRBV9 with TRBJ2-2; TRBD2 aligns across 14 bases. The V segment lost 2 bases and the J segment 3 bases; nucleotides outside the gene matches: 9. The CDR3 length is 19 residues. Per germline, CDR1 SGDLS and CDR2 YYNGEE. For the CDR3, the DNA is TGTGCCAGCAGCGTCTACTCCGGGACTAGCGGGAGAGACACCGGGGAGCTGTTTTTT. Its protein product is CASSVYSGTSGRDTGELFF.

The chain carries TRBV10-3 and TRBJ2-7; TRBD1 matches at 8 bases. The germline gives CDR1 ENHRY, CDR2 SYGVKD. This CDR3 is 12 amino acids long. The V segment lost 5 bases and the J segment 7 bases; nucleotides outside the gene matches: 4. The CDR3 protein is CAISQGAREQYF. CDR3 bases: TGTGCCATCAGTCAGGGGGCGAGGGAGCAGTACTTC.

The chain links TRBV5-1 to TRBJ2-7; possibly TRBD1 or TRBD2 for D (6 bases each). The CDR3 spans 14 residues. Per germline, CDR1 SGHRS and CDR2 YFSETQ. V was pared by 1 base and J by 5 bases, with 13 bases between. The CDR3 sequence: CASSLMGGVDEQYF. The CDR3 DNA is TGCGCCAGCAGCTTGATGGGGGGCGTAGACGAGCAGTACTTC.

The chain recombines TRBV11-2 with TRBJ2-3, with D unresolved. Germline CDR1 reads SGHAT; CDR2 reads FQNNGV. Trimming shortened V by 1 base and J by 6 bases, and 8 bases separated the two germline ends. CDR3 length equals 13 residues. The CDR3 sequence is CASSLGPYDTQYF. CDR3 bases: TGTGCCAGCAGCTTAGGTCCATACGATACGCAGTATTTT.